This record looks at one T cell receptor (beta chain) sequence and its context. Between the trimmed V and J ends, which lost 5 bases and 7 bases, there was a span of 33 bases. There are 20 residues in the CDR3. Germline V gene sequence: CDR1 SGHAT, CDR2 FQNNGV. The sample comes from a study of T-cell reconstitution after alpha-beta-depleted transplantation in children. Unique molecular identifiers were used to barcode this TCRbeta library. TCRdb reprocessed the PCR reads with MiXCR, giving one entry per CDR3 protein. This table holds hundreds of thousands of distinct CDR3 sequences, around 13% found once.

The source was PBMCs from the stem cell graft donor, collected from the stem cell graft. The rearrangement uses TRBV11-2 and TRBJ2-1; D is possibly TRBD1 or TRBD2 (6 bases each). This receptor was identified in a human donor who donated a stem cell graft to a child with combined immunodeficiency. For the CDR3, the DNA is TGTGCCAGCAGCGGTACGACATTCTTACCGGGGGCTAGCAAAACTAATGAGCAGTTCTTC. Encoded protein: CASSGTTFLPGASKTNEQFF.